The rows below give T cell receptor beta chains drawn from one sample of a study of cytomegalovirus exposure and HLA in healthy donors. Assay used: immunoSEQ multiplex PCR; TCRdb lists only in-frame clones, some missing. The table includes some 140,000 clones, 76% detected once. The material sequenced was PBMCs. The receptor source for this set is a man aged 35 to 55 in good health and CMV-seronegative. CDR3s leave out the opening cysteine and the closing phenylalanine or tryptophan.

v_gene,CDR3aa
TRBV19,ASSNNVYEQY
TRBV29-1,SVGISGLAEPYEQY
TRBV5-1,ASSLDPPGRASYNEQF
TRBV6-6,ASTSGRQGATEAF
TRBV5-1,ASSFESSYEQY
TRBV7-3,ARDRAGGPNQPQH
TRBV27,ASSLERGSSSYNSPLH
TRBV7-2,ASSLVPYSNQPQH
TRBV7-2,ASSSRLAVYEQY
TRBV6-5,ASSYSAGLNQPQH
TRBV10-3,AGGGTAYEQY
TRBV7-2,ASSSWTGSNQPQH
TRBV29-1,SVGTSYEQY
TRBV9,ASSVGTGAQPQH
TRBV7-9,ASSLVGSLNYGYT
TRBV5-1,ASSEGGGLSNQPQH
TRBV7-6,ASSPLAGGQGSDTQY
TRBV10-3,AISASASHEQY
TRBV29-1,SVDSALETQY
TRBV10-2,ASSSERGPLGTQY
TRBV7-9,ASSRNYEQY
TRBV2,ASSVQGADTEAF
TRBV6-5,ASSRWDSSSYEQY
TRBV25-1,ASSDTGTASGYT
TRBV6-5,ASRAGGGYEQY
TRBV28,ASRVVGAKLAGSTDTQY
TRBV5-4,ASSLGVGEQY
TRBV18,ASSQSTGDLEAF
TRBV27,ASTAVGRANYGYT
TRBV7-9,ASSSPTGTNTEAF
TRBV4-1,ASSQDLQIQETQY
TRBV30,AWTTGGQETQY
TRBV4-1,ASSQRDRGEQY
TRBV7-9,ASSLAFASGSSYEQY
TRBV7-6,ASTPGETQY
TRBV30,AWSVAYEQY
TRBV19,ASSPTRINTDTQY
TRBV28,ASSFQGASSGAYYEQY